This T cell receptor beta chain derives from a study of cytomegalovirus exposure and HLA in healthy donors. The PCR ran on 60 Vbeta and 13 Jbeta primers. TCRdb's copy holds only in-frame clones and misses some; the assay was immunoSEQ multiplex PCR. Here the sample spans 90,000 to 120,000 clones, 10% being singletons. The CDR3 totals 15 residues. Germline assignment: CDR1 MNHNS and CDR2 SASEGT. Trimming took 6 bases from V and 3 from J, leaving 18 bases between them. This clone was picked up one time. The V gene is TRBV6-1, the J gene TRBJ2-7, with TRBD1 as a possible D gene (6 bases). The sequenced material came from PBMCs. The receptor comes from a man aged 40-50 years in good health and CMV-seropositive. CDR3 nucleotide sequence: TGTGCCAGCAGGACAGAAACAGGGAAGTTCTACGAGCAGTACTTC. Protein: CASRTETGKFYEQYF.